This T cell receptor beta chain was sequenced for a study of blood T cell repertoires in COVID-19. The wider study: Samples taken during acute and convalescent COVID-19 were collected in the United States, Italy and Spain. Sample material is recorded as cDNA or gDNA derived from T cells, B-cell-depleted T cells, or PBMCs.

Authors' data handling: Reference gene primers were amplified, and this amplification served to estimate nucleated cell counts. The table came from immunoSEQ multiplex PCR; TCRdb's copy has only in-frame clones and leaves some out. V, J and clone size were drawn from that table, and D and trimming were deduced from the DNA. The table records roughly 250,000 clones, 80% to 95% of them present only once. One Seattle source followed patients from active infection through their disease course. The CDR3 is 12 amino acids. V was cut by 7 bases and J by 6 bases, with 12 bases left in between. Looked up from germline, CDR1 is ENHRY and CDR2 is SYGVKD.

Sequencing was performed on peripheral blood. The source of this sequence is a man between 25 and 39 years old with COVID-19, enrolled during active disease. The chain carries TRBV10-3 and TRBJ1-2; D perhaps matches TRBD1 (6 bases). The CDR3 region is CAITAGANGYTF. CDR3 in DNA: TGTGCCATCACGGCAGGGGCGAATGGCTACACCTTC.